These 24 T cell receptor beta chains originate from one sample sequenced in a study of blood T cells in healthy people across ages. PCR was performed a second time for 7 to 11 cycles using a sample-barcoded 5' primer and a J-beta primer mix. TCRdb re-derived calls from the 5' RACE reads in MiXCR, one entry per CDR3 protein. The sample consists of approximately 680,000 distinct CDR3 sequences, 32% of them appearing once. The sample was blood. These TCRs come from a woman aged 80 or older in good health.

This clonotype was found a few times. The V and J genes are TRBV4-1 and TRBJ1-1; 9 bases line up with TRBD1. Germline CDR1 is MGHRA and CDR2 is YSYEKL. J gave up 6 bases and V 4 bases, and 9 bases lay outside the gene matches. The CDR3 sequence is 15 residues long. CDR3 in amino acids: CASSPVQGALAEAFF. The DNA of the CDR3 is TGCGCCAGCAGCCCGGTACAGGGGGCTCTCGCTGAAGCTTTCTTT.

V and J are TRBV5-5 and TRBJ1-5; possible D gene TRBD1, 5 bases. The CDR3 totals 16 residues. From germline, CDR1 is SGHKS and CDR2 YYEKEE (reference sequence). V dropped 3 bases and J dropped 4 bases, with 17 bases sitting between them. Written as DNA, the CDR3 is TGTGCCAGCAGCTCCGGTATGGGGGGGACGAATCAGCCCCAGCATTTT. This sequence encodes CASSSGMGGTNQPQHF. The full variable domain, in which reference TRBV5-5 and TRBJ1-5 provide the parts outside the CDR3, is DAGVTQSPTHLIKTRGQQVTLRCSPISGHKSVSWYQQVLGQGPQFIFQYYEKEERGRGNFPDRFSARQFPNYSSELNVNALLLGDSALYLCASSSGMGGTNQPQHFGDGTRLSIL.

This clonotype was observed at least ten times. This chain joins TRBV29-1 and TRBJ2-3, with 9 bases matching TRBD1. The CDR3 totals 13 residues. V gave up 5 bases and J gave up 4 bases; unmatched junction bases: 4. The germline V gene has CDR1 SQVTM and CDR2 ANQGSEA. The CDR3 region is CSVMHRGPDTQYF. The CDR3 nucleotides are TGCAGCGTTATGCACAGGGGGCCAGATACGCAGTATTTT.

With regard to this clonotype: This may arise from a read error, as a much more abundant clone is one base away. This chain joins TRBV5-5 and TRBJ2-1, with D uncertain. Germline CDR1 and CDR2: SGHKS and YYEKEE (reference sequence). With 4 bases removed from V and 10 bases from J, the gap between germline ends came to 18 bases. The CDR3 has 14 amino acids. CDR3 region: CASSPDLLSYEQFF. In DNA, the CDR3 is TGTGCCAGCAGCCCCGACCTTCTCTCCTACGAGCAGTTCTTC.

This clonotype was observed at least ten times. V gene TRBV11-2 combines with J gene TRBJ2-1; no clear D. Germline lookup yields CDR1 SGHAT and CDR2 FQNNGV. CDR3 length equals 13 residues. V gave up 2 bases and J gave up 5 bases, with 7 bases separating them. The CDR3 region has the DNA TGTGCCAGCAGCTTACAGGTTCACAATGAGCAGTTCTTC. Its protein is CASSLQVHNEQFF.

This clonotype was picked up a small number of times. The chain recombines TRBV5-6 with TRBJ1-2, with 8 bases aligning to TRBD1. CDR1 is SGHDT and CDR2 is YYEEEE in the germline V gene. The J segment lost 4 bases and the V segment lost 3 bases, leaving 8 bases of the junction unmatched. The CDR3 totals 15 residues. CDR3: CASSSGTGDRYGYTF. CDR3 in DNA: TGTGCCAGCAGCTCCGGGACAGGAGACCGCTATGGCTACACCTTC.

In regard to this clonotype: This could be a read error, since a much larger clone is one nucleotide away. CDR3 protein: CAGSVADLAGYNEQFF. In DNA form, the CDR3 reads TGTGCCGGCAGCGTAGCTGACCTAGCGGGCTACAATGAGCAGTTCTTC. V and J are TRBV9 and TRBJ2-1; 8 bases fit TRBD2. CDR3 length equals 16 residues. In germline, CDR1 is SGDLS, CDR2 YYNGEE. The entire variable domain, with the rest obtained from reference TRBV9 and TRBJ2-1, is as follows: DSGVTQTPKHLITATGQRVTLRCSPRSGDLSVYWYQQSLDQGLQFLIQYYNGEERAKGNILERFSAQQFPDLHSELNLSSLELGDSALYFCAGSVADLAGYNEQFFGPGTRLTVL.

This clonotype was detected only a few times. The gene calls are TRBV6-5 and TRBJ2-1; D remains ambiguous. The tail of the sequence fits TRBJ2-7 better, so the J call may be wrong. Germline assignment: CDR1 MNHEY and CDR2 SVGAGI. This CDR3 has 15 amino acids. CDR3 protein: CASTQLRGSYNEQYF. The CDR3 region has the DNA TGTGCCAGCACCCAGCTTCGCGGCTCCTACAATGAGCAGTACTTC.

This clonotype has a count of ten or more. The chain uses TRBV7-2 and TRBJ2-5; 8 bases line up with TRBD1. V trimming: 6 bases; J trimming: 4 bases; junction bases outside the gene matches: 4. The CDR3 runs 13 residues. Germline V gene sequence: CDR1 SGHTA, CDR2 FQGNSA. CDR3 sequence: CASRQTGGETQYF. The DNA for the CDR3 is TGTGCCAGCAGACAAACAGGGGGAGAGACCCAGTACTTC.

On this clonotype: An end of the junction differs from the germline gene, which may be a read error. This chain connects TRBV3-1 to TRBJ1-1, with D uncertain. The CDR3 spans 13 residues. Germline-derived CDR1 and CDR2 are LGHDT and YNNKEL (reference sequence). The CDR3 bases are TGTGCCTGCAGTCAGGAGTTGAACACTGAAGCTTTCTTT. Amino acids: CACSQELNTEAFF.

Only a few counts were recorded for this clonotype. V and J are TRBV6-2 or TRBV6-3 and TRBJ1-5, with a weak D call TRBD1 (6 bases). The CDR3 totals 14 residues. In germline, CDR1 is MNHEY, CDR2 SVGEGT. With 5 bases removed from V and 4 bases from J, the gap between germline ends came to 12 bases. This chain's CDR3 is CASSINRVNQPQHF. The CDR3 nucleotides read TGTGCCAGCAGTATAAACAGGGTTAATCAGCCCCAGCATTTT.

This clonotype has at least ten counts. The genes are TRBV20-1 and TRBJ2-3; the D is unclear. Deletions cut 3 bases from V and 1 base from J, with 11 bases between. The CDR3 is 14 residues long. The germline gives CDR1 DFQATT, CDR2 SNEGSKA (reference sequence). Here the CDR3 reads CSARDGSRTDTQYF. The DNA for the CDR3 is TGCAGTGCTAGGGACGGGTCCCGCACAGATACGCAGTATTTT.

Written as DNA, the CDR3 is TGTGCCAGCAGTTTAGCCGGCCCCCTTCACACCTTC. This sequence encodes CASSLAGPLHTF. V usage is TRBV12-3 or TRBV12-4 and J usage is TRBJ1-2, with no clear D. This CDR3 has 12 amino acids. Deletions cut 0 bases from V and 12 bases from J, with 11 bases between.

This clonotype was seen repeatedly, ten times or more. V and J are TRBV20-1 and TRBJ2-5, with D unresolved. Germline loops: CDR1 DFQATT, CDR2 SNEGSKA (reference sequence). V lost 3 bases and J 2 bases, leaving 7 bases between the germline ends. The CDR3 is 12 amino acids. Written as DNA, the CDR3 is TGCAGTGCTAGTCGCAGGCAAGAGACCCAGTACTTC. Its translation: CSASRRQETQYF.

This clonotype was seen at least ten times. The rearrangement joins TRBV20-1 to TRBJ2-7; no reliable D call. There are 13 residues in the CDR3. Per germline, CDR1 DFQATT and CDR2 SNEGSKA (reference sequence). The germline V and J ends were trimmed by 5 bases and 3 bases, with 14 bases remaining between them. The CDR3 nucleotides read TGCAGTGCTCTAGAACGTAGAGTCTACGAGCAGTACTTC. Its translation: CSALERRVYEQYF.

The chain links TRBV7-3 to TRBJ1-3, with no clear D. Trimming pared 5 bases from V and 2 bases from J, leaving 16 bases between. The CDR3 loop spans 16 amino acids. Germline V lookup: CDR1 SGHTA, CDR2 FQGTGA. The CDR3 sequence: CASSHAPMDAGNTIYF. The CDR3 DNA reads as TGTGCCAGCAGCCACGCCCCAATGGACGCTGGAAACACCATATATTTT.

This clonotype was observed a few times. CDR3 residues: CASSFRPGTKNGEQYF. CDR3 DNA sequence: TGTGCCAGCAGCTTCAGGCCTGGGACAAAAAACGGCGAGCAGTACTTC. The rearrangement joins TRBV7-2 to TRBJ2-7, with D possibly matching TRBD1 (6 bases). The CDR3 totals 16 residues. V lost 3 bases and J 6 bases, leaving 21 bases between the germline ends. Germline values: CDR1 SGHTA, CDR2 FQGNSA.

This clonotype came up many times. This rearrangement joins TRBV24-1 to TRBJ2-5; 7 bases match TRBD1. CDR1 is KGHDR and CDR2 is SFDVKD in the germline V gene. The CDR3 runs 15 residues. V shed 2 bases and J 2 bases; nucleotides not matched to a gene: 4. The CDR3 here is CATSDSGQEQETQYF. In DNA, the CDR3 is TGTGCCACCAGTGATTCTGGACAGGAGCAAGAGACCCAGTACTTC.

At least ten counts were recorded for this clonotype. The rearrangement uses TRBV5-5 and TRBJ1-5, with a weak D call TRBD1 (6 bases). The germline V gene has CDR1 SGHKS and CDR2 YYEKEE (reference sequence). The CDR3 runs 15 residues. The germline V and J ends were trimmed by 0 bases and 4 bases, with 11 bases remaining between them. CDR3: CASSLEGQGNQPQHF. Written as DNA, the CDR3 is TGTGCCAGCAGCTTGGAGGGTCAGGGGAATCAGCCCCAGCATTTT.

Ten or more counts support this clonotype. V usage is TRBV29-1 and J usage is TRBJ2-5; 9 bases agree with TRBD1. The V gene end was trimmed by 6 bases and the J gene end by 5 bases; junction bases not matched to a gene: 1. Germline-derived CDR1 and CDR2 are SQVTM and ANQGSEA. The CDR3 is 11 amino acids. As DNA, the CDR3 is TGCAGCGTGACAGGGGGGGAGACCCAGTACTTC. It codes for CSVTGGETQYF.

This clonotype was seen more than once but under ten times. The chain joins TRBV2 to TRBJ1-6, with 7 bases that match TRBD1. V lost 2 bases and J lost 10; bases outside the gene matches: 8. This CDR3 has 15 residues. Germline assignment: CDR1 SNHLY and CDR2 FYNNEI. CDR3 bases: TGTGCCAGCAGTGAAATGGGACAGTCGGTATCACCCCTCCACTTT. It yields the protein CASSEMGQSVSPLHF.

Turning to this clonotype: A much larger clone differs from this one at a single base, so this may be a read error. The rearrangement uses TRBV20-1 and TRBJ2-3; TRBD2 is a possible D gene (5 bases). Germline loops: CDR1 DFQATT, CDR2 SNEGSKA (reference sequence). The CDR3 extends over 13 amino acids. The CDR3 reads CSGWESSTDAQYF. Here the CDR3 DNA reads TGCAGTGGATGGGAGTCTAGCACAGATGCGCAGTATTTT.

The genes are TRBV7-9 and TRBJ2-3; perhaps TRBD1 as D (6 bases). Germline V gene lookup returns CDR1 SEHNR and CDR2 FQNEAQ (reference sequence). Trimming took off 2 bases at V and 2 bases at J, with 11 bases between the two ends. The CDR3 is made up of 15 amino acids. DNA for the CDR3: TGTGCCAGCAGCTTACAGGGGTCCATCACAGATACGCAGTATTTT. It yields the protein CASSLQGSITDTQYF.

This clonotype was picked up many times. The chain employs TRBV6-6 and TRBJ2-5; D is unresolved. CDR1 and CDR2 (germline): MNHNY, SVGAGI (reference sequence). V was trimmed by 10 bases and J by 3 bases, leaving 12 bases between them. The CDR3 consists of 12 residues. The CDR3 coding sequence is TGTGCCACCTCCGGATGGGAAGAGACCCAGTACTTC. Residues: CATSGWEETQYF.